Listed below are T cell receptor beta chains from one sample, sequenced in a study of cytomegalovirus exposure and HLA in healthy donors. Sequencing used immunoSEQ multiplex PCR; TCRdb keeps in-frame clones, though not all of them. Of 110,000 or so clones detected, approximately 81% appear once; the ten largest clones hold over 2%. The sequencing sample was made of PBMCs. These receptors all come from a woman in her twenties or thirties in good health and CMV-seronegative. Each CDR3 is given with its conserved first and last residue. D genes are given only for firm matches. Size values are once, few and many counts, or a class for expanded clones, and some rows have none.

D gene	clone size	V gene	J gene	CDR3 DNA	CDR3 protein
TRBD1	NA	TRBV5-6	TRBJ1-2	TGTGCCAGCAGCTTGCTGGGACAGGCAATTTATGGCTACACCTTC	CASSLLGQAIYGYTF
NA	NA	TRBV9	TRBJ1-2	TGTGCCAGCAGCCCCAGGGTGGGGAACTATGGCTACACCTTC	CASSPRVGNYGYTF
TRBD1	NA	TRBV11-1	TRBJ2-1	TGTGCCAGCAGCCTGCGGACAGGGGGGTTCAATGAGCAGTTCTTC	CASSLRTGGFNEQFF
NA	NA	TRBV27	TRBJ2-7	TGTGCCAGCAGCGGGAGCTTATGGCACGAGCAGTACTTC	CASSGSLWHEQYF
TRBD2	NA	TRBV30	TRBJ2-3	TGTGCCTGGAGTGTAGCCCTAGCGGCTGGCACAGATACGCAGTATTTT	CAWSVALAAGTDTQYF
TRBD1	NA	TRBV7-3	TRBJ1-1	TGTGCCAGCAGCTTAAGGGGACAGACCACTGAAGCTTTCTTT	CASSLRGQTTEAFF
NA	NA	TRBV5-1	TRBJ1-5	TGCGCCAGCAGCTTGGACGACAGTTATAGCAATCAGCCCCAGCATTTT	CASSLDDSYSNQPQHF
NA	NA	TRBV9	TRBJ1-2	TGTGCCAGCAGCCCCCCCACCTGGACAATAAGTAACTATGGCTACACCTTC	CASSPPTWTISNYGYTF
NA	NA	TRBV19	TRBJ2-7	TGTGCCAGTAGCGAAGTAGCGAAGGGTCGGCACGAGCAGTACTTC	CASSEVAKGRHEQYF
NA	few	TRBV7-2	TRBJ2-7	TGTGCCAGCAGCTTAGGGGGTGGGAGGCACGAGCAGTACTTC	CASSLGGGRHEQYF
NA	NA	TRBV6-5	TRBJ1-2	TGTGACGAGGAAACCTCCTGGTGGTACTATGGCTACACCTTC	CDEETSWWYYGYTF
TRBD2	NA	TRBV7-2	TRBJ2-7	TGTGCCAGCACCCGCGCGGGGGGCACCTACGAGCAGTACTTC	CASTRAGGTYEQYF
NA	NA	TRBV7-3	TRBJ1-1	TGTGCCAGCAGCTTAAGTCCGGGGGACACTGAAGCTTTCTTT	CASSLSPGDTEAFF
TRBD1	NA	TRBV7-9	TRBJ2-7	TGTGCCAGCAGCTTAGGACAGGGGGCCCTCTACGAGCAGTACTTC	CASSLGQGALYEQYF
NA	NA	TRBV19	TRBJ2-1	TGTGCCAGTAGTCAACAACAGCCAGGAACTTCTTACAATGAGCAGTTCTTC	CASSQQQPGTSYNEQFF
TRBD2	NA	TRBV7-9	TRBJ2-1	TGTGCCAGCAGCGCACCCCTAGCGGGAGGTTTCGATGAGCAGTTCTTC	CASSAPLAGGFDEQFF
TRBD2	NA	TRBV29-1	TRBJ2-1	TGCAGCGTCGCAGGACTAGCGTTTCCCAGCTCCTACAATGAGCAGTTCTTC	CSVAGLAFPSSYNEQFF
NA	NA	TRBV30	TRBJ2-7	TGTGCCTGGAGTGGGCTAGCTGAACAGTACTTC	CAWSGLAEQYF
TRBD2	NA	TRBV10-1	TRBJ2-1	TGCGCCAGCAGTTGGACTAGCGGGAAATGGAATGAGCAGTTCTTC	CASSWTSGKWNEQFF
NA	NA	TRBV7-9	TRBJ1-2	TGTGCCAGCAGCTTAGAGCAGGGGAGTGGCTACACCTTC	CASSLEQGSGYTF
NA	few	TRBV28	TRBJ1-4	TGTGCCACTCTGCAGGGAAGTAATGAAAAACTGTTTTTT	CATLQGSNEKLFF
NA	NA	TRBV30	TRBJ2-2	TGTGCCTGGAGCAACCCCCGTGGCGACAGTTCCGGGGAGCTGTTTTTT	CAWSNPRGDSSGELFF
TRBD2	NA	TRBV28	TRBJ2-1	TGTGCCAGCAGTGGTGGGGGTAGCGGGAGGGGGATCTACAATGAGCAGTTCTTC	CASSGGGSGRGIYNEQFF
TRBD1	NA	TRBV4-1	TRBJ1-3	TGCGCCAGCAGCCAGGACAGGGGAAATAGAAACACCATATATTTT	CASSQDRGNRNTIYF
NA	once	TRBV19	TRBJ2-1	TGTGCCAGTAGTATCCTAGTTTGGTCCTACAATGAGCAGTTCTTC	CASSILVWSYNEQFF
TRBD1	NA	TRBV30	TRBJ1-2	TGTGCCTGGAGCCAGGGAGTGGGACAGGGCTACACCTTC	CAWSQGVGQGYTF
TRBD1	few	TRBV14	TRBJ1-2	TGTGCCAGCAGCCGCCGGGACAGCCCAAACTATGGCTACACCTTC	CASSRRDSPNYGYTF
TRBD2	few	TRBV5-8	TRBJ2-2	TGTGCCAGCAGCTTGGCGGGGGGGCTGAGACCTAACACCGGGGAGCTGTTTTTT	CASSLAGGLRPNTGELFF
NA	once	TRBV10-3	TRBJ1-1	TGTGCCATCAGTGAGGGGGGACAACGGGGCACTGAAGCTTTCTTT	CAISEGGQRGTEAFF
NA	NA	TRBV4-1	TRBJ2-7	TGCGCCAGCAGCCAAGGGGCCGGGACTGACACCTACGAGCAGTACTTC	CASSQGAGTDTYEQYF
TRBD1	once	TRBV7-9	TRBJ1-2	TGTGCCAGCAGACCCGCACAGGGGTCTAACTATGGCTACACCTTC	CASRPAQGSNYGYTF
NA	NA	TRBV5-1	TRBJ1-3	TGCGCCAGCAGCGCGGCAGGGATCAGCTCTGGAAACACCATATATTTT	CASSAAGISSGNTIYF
TRBD2	NA	TRBV29-1	TRBJ2-7	TGCAGCGTAACGGGGGGGGCGACTTACGAGCAGTACTTC	CSVTGGATYEQYF
NA	NA	TRBV5-5	TRBJ1-6	TGTGCCAGCAGCTCAAGCCCCAGGGTGGTAATTGATTCACCCCTCCACTTT	CASSSSPRVVIDSPLHF
TRBD2	few	TRBV5-1	TRBJ2-7	TGCGCCAGCAGCTTACATCCCAGCGGGAGCGGCGAGCAGTACTTC	CASSLHPSGSGEQYF
NA	NA	TRBV5-1	TRBJ1-5	TGCGCCAGCAGCTTGGACAGCCCCCATCAGCCCCAGCATTTT	CASSLDSPHQPQHF
NA	NA	TRBV7-2	TRBJ2-7	TGTGCCAGCAGCTTAGAACTAGCAACCTCCTCCCACGAGCAGTACTTC	CASSLELATSSHEQYF
TRBD2	NA	TRBV5-4	TRBJ2-1	TGTGCCAGCAGCTTGGGTCTCAGCGGGAGAAATGAGCAGTTCTTC	CASSLGLSGRNEQFF
NA	once	TRBV19	TRBJ1-1	TGTGCCAGTAGTAGGACTTTGGGGAACACTGAAGCTTTCTTT	CASSRTLGNTEAFF
TRBD1	NA	TRBV7-9	TRBJ1-1	TGTGCCAGCAGCCGGACAGGCTTGAACACTGAAGCTTTCTTT	CASSRTGLNTEAFF